Below, 10 T cell receptor beta chains from the same sample are listed, as sequenced in a study of CD8+ T cells in alopecia areata. RNA was extracted and reverse transcribed into cDNA as the sequencing template. Produced via immunoSEQ multiplex PCR; TCRdb's table is partial and in-frame only. The repertoire includes 110,000 to 150,000 clones, around 60% of them detected once, and approximately 6.5% sits in the top ten. The specimen comprised CD4+ T cells sorted from blood, sampled at week 0. These receptors came from a human donor with alopecia areata.

The V and J genes are TRBV11-2 and TRBJ1-2; D call uncertain. There are 13 residues in the CDR3. Trimming cost V 5 bases and J 4 bases, with 11 bases left between them. Per the germline V gene, CDR1 is SGHAT and CDR2 is FQNNGV. Written as DNA, the CDR3 is TGTGCCAGCAGCCCGGACCTAGCCTATGGCTACACCTTC. It translates to CASSPDLAYGYTF.

This sequence joins TRBV7-2 and TRBJ2-1; 10 bases are a match to TRBD1. Trimming cost V 1 base and J 6 bases; bases outside gene matches: 0. The germline gives CDR1 SGHTA, CDR2 FQGNSA. The CDR3 has 14 residues. CDR3 protein: CASSLGTGGNEQFF. The CDR3, as DNA: TGTGCCAGCAGCTTAGGGACAGGGGGCAATGAGCAGTTCTTC.

J is TRBJ1-6 and V is TRBV7-6; D might be TRBD1 (5 bases). V lost 5 bases, J lost 7 bases, and 12 bases lay in between. The CDR3 spans 14 residues. CDR1 is SGHVS, CDR2 FNYEAQ, per germline. The CDR3, as DNA: TGTGCCAGCAGCCCTGACGGGGGGAATTCACCCCTCCACTTT. It specifies CASSPDGGNSPLHF. Full variable domain (missing parts from reference TRBV7-6 and TRBJ1-6): GAGVSQSPRYKVTKRGQDVALRCDPISGHVSLYWYRQALGQGPEFLTYFNYEAQQDKSGLPNDRFSAERPEGSISTLTIQRTEQRDSAMYRCASSPDGGNSPLHFGNGTRLTVT.

This clone has more than one count but fewer than ten. J is TRBJ2-4 and V is TRBV7-2; D ambiguous. V was cut by 0 bases and J by 3 bases, with 9 bases left in between. The CDR3 extends over 15 amino acids. CDR1 and CDR2 (germline): SGHTA, FQGNSA. CDR3 in DNA: TGTGCCAGCAGCTTAGCGGGTACACTCAAAAACATTCAGTACTTC. Its protein product is CASSLAGTLKNIQYF.

V is TRBV6-6 and J is TRBJ2-3; D is unclear. CDR1 is MNHNY, CDR2 SVGAGI, per germline (reference sequence). This CDR3 contains 11 residues. The germline V and J ends were trimmed by 2 bases and 6 bases, with 3 bases remaining between them. CDR3 sequence (DNA): TGTGCCAGCAGTTACAGGGATACGCAGTATTTT. Translating gives CASSYRDTQYF.

The DNA of the CDR3 is TGCAGCGTTGTGACAGGGGTCCAAGAGACCCAGTACTTC. Translating it yields CSVVTGVQETQYF. The rearrangement uses TRBV29-1 and TRBJ2-5; TRBD1 agrees at 8 bases. Germline V gives CDR1 SQVTM, CDR2 ANQGSEA. The CDR3 spans 13 residues. With 4 bases clipped from V and 1 base from J, the junction kept 2 bases outside the gene matches. Together with reference TRBV29-1 and TRBJ2-5, the CDR3 gives the full variable domain: SAVISQKPSRDICQRGTSLTIQCQVDSQVTMMFWYRQQPGQSLTLIATANQGSEATYESGFVIDKFPISRPNLTFSTLTVSNMSPEDSSIYLCSVVTGVQETQYFGPGTRLLVL.

This sequence joins TRBV25-1 and TRBJ2-3, with D hard to call. V lost 2 bases and J lost 8, with 11 bases in between. CDR3 length equals 13 residues. CDR1 and CDR2 (germline): MGHDK, SYGVNS. Here the CDR3 reads CASSESSPGTQYF. The CDR3 DNA sequence: TGTGCCAGCAGTGAAAGCAGCCCCGGTACGCAGTATTTT.

This chain joins TRBV2 and TRBJ2-1; D call uncertain. The CDR3 totals 11 residues. Deletions cut 3 bases from V and 12 bases from J, with 9 bases between. Germline CDR1 SNHLY, CDR2 FYNNEI. The CDR3 protein is CASSEAGRQFF. CDR3 DNA: TGTGCCAGCAGTGAGGCAGGCCGGCAGTTCTTC.

This chain connects TRBV30 to TRBJ1-5; 8 positions agree with TRBD1. The CDR3 is made up of 12 amino acids. In germline, CDR1 is GTSNPN, CDR2 SVGIG (reference sequence). With 5 bases clipped from V and 6 bases from J, the junction kept 3 bases outside the gene matches. CDR3 nucleotides: TGTGCCTGGTCGGACAGGGCTCAGCCCCAGCATTTT. Its translation is CAWSDRAQPQHF.

This clone was observed a single time. The rearrangement links TRBV1 to TRBJ2-3. TRBV1 has pseudogene status. This CDR3 has 17 amino acids. This CDR3 reads CTSSHHLRETRTDTQYF. CDR3 sequence (DNA): TGCACCAGCAGCCATCACCTCAGGGAGACGAGGACAGATACGCAGTATTTT.